This is a list of T cell receptor beta chains from one sample in a study of cytomegalovirus exposure and HLA in healthy donors. The protocol was immunoSEQ multiplex PCR, while the TCRdb copy is restricted to in-frame clones and leaves out a portion. This sample's table reports 200,000 or so clones. Specimen: PBMCs. These receptors were collected from a girl aged 2 to 9 in good health and CMV-seropositive. The CDR3 runs from the conserved cysteine through the conserved F or W. The D gene is left open where the match is weak.

v_call,j_call,d_call,cdr3_nt,cdr3_aa
TRBV10-1,TRBJ1-5,NA,TGCGCCAGCAGCGTCCGCACTGGGGCTCAGCCCCAGCATTTT,CASSVRTGAQPQHF
TRBV28,TRBJ1-5,NA,TGTGCCAGCAGTTTAACAGGGAGTTATCAGCCCCAGCATTTT,CASSLTGSYQPQHF
TRBV7-3,TRBJ2-1,TRBD1,TGTGCCAGCAGCTATAAGCAACGGGTTCAGGGGGTTTACAATGAGCAGTTCTTC,CASSYKQRVQGVYNEQFF
TRBV7-2,TRBJ2-7,TRBD1,TGTGCCAGCAGCATCCAGACAGGGCCCTACGAGCAGTACTTC,CASSIQTGPYEQYF
TRBV7-2,TRBJ2-1,NA,TGTGCCAGCAGCGCTCCTAGGGGAAGCTCCTACAATGAGCAGTTCTTC,CASSAPRGSSYNEQFF
TRBV27,TRBJ1-2,NA,TGTGCCAGCAGACCAACTAGATACCCCTTACGAACCGACTACACCTTC,CASRPTRYPLRTDYTF
TRBV7-2,TRBJ2-1,TRBD2,TGTGCCAGCAGCCCCAGGACTAGCGAGTACAATGAGCAGTTCTTC,CASSPRTSEYNEQFF
TRBV6-6,TRBJ2-1,NA,TGTGCCAGCCGGAGGGGGCAGGGCTACAATGAGCAGTTCTTC,CASRRGQGYNEQFF
TRBV25-1,TRBJ2-6,TRBD2,TGTGCCAGCCGGACTAGCGGGAGCTCTGGGGCCAACGTCCTGACTTTC,CASRTSGSSGANVLTF
TRBV6-1,TRBJ2-3,NA,TGTGCCAGCAGTGAATGGGCAGGGGCTGCAGATACGCAGTATTTT,CASSEWAGAADTQYF
TRBV7-2,TRBJ1-1,TRBD1,TGTGCCATATCGGGGGACAGGGTCGGATCTTTCTTT,CAISGDRVGSFF
TRBV6-5,TRBJ2-1,NA,TGTGCCAGCAGTTATGCGTTGGAGTTCAATGAGCAGTTCTTC,CASSYALEFNEQFF
TRBV10-3,TRBJ2-3,TRBD2,TGTGCCATCAGTGAGTTTCTAGCGGGAGGAACTAGCACAGATACGCAGTATTTT,CAISEFLAGGTSTDTQYF
TRBV30,TRBJ1-2,NA,TGTGCCAGACGCCCTCCGGGAACTAACTATGGCTACACCTTC,CARRPPGTNYGYTF
TRBV5-4,TRBJ2-7,TRBD2,TGTGCCAGCAGCTGGGGACTAGCGGGGATTGCACCCTACGAGCAGTACTTC,CASSWGLAGIAPYEQYF
TRBV27,TRBJ2-1,NA,TGTGCCAGCAGCACCTTTGAGGGCGGGGGCGATGAGCAGTTCTTC,CASSTFEGGGDEQFF
TRBV4-2,TRBJ2-7,TRBD2,TGTGCCAGCAGCCAAGATGGAATAGCGGGAGCAGGTGAGCAGTACTTC,CASSQDGIAGAGEQYF
TRBV18,TRBJ2-7,TRBD1,TGTGCCAGCTCACCAGGGACAGAAGACTACGAGCAGTACTTC,CASSPGTEDYEQYF
TRBV7-9,TRBJ2-1,NA,TGTGCCAGCAGCTTAGATCGGGGATCAGCCAGTGGTGAGCAGTTCTTC,CASSLDRGSASGEQFF
TRBV5-4,TRBJ2-7,NA,TGTGCCAGCAGCTTGGGAGCGCCGAGCTCCTACGAGCAGTACTTC,CASSLGAPSSYEQYF
TRBV6-5,TRBJ1-2,TRBD1,TGTGCCAGCAGGCCAACAGGGGCCGGTACTTATGGCTACACCTTC,CASRPTGAGTYGYTF
TRBV6-5,TRBJ2-2,NA,TGTGCCAGCAGCTTGAGGGCCGGGGAGCTGTTTTTT,CASSLRAGELFF
TRBV9,TRBJ2-7,NA,TGTGCCAGCAGCCCCTACGGGAGTTCGAGGGAGCAGTACTTC,CASSPYGSSREQYF
TRBV28,TRBJ1-2,TRBD1,TGTGCCAGCACCCACAGGGGTGGGAACTATGGCTACACCTTC,CASTHRGGNYGYTF
TRBV19,TRBJ1-2,NA,TGTGCCAGTAGTACCCGGACCCAGGGGCTACTACTACATGGCTACACCTTC,CASSTRTQGLLLHGYTF
TRBV6-1,TRBJ2-3,TRBD2,TGTGCCAGCAGGGGACTAGCGGGAGGGCCAGATACGCAGTATTTT,CASRGLAGGPDTQYF
TRBV5-1,TRBJ1-1,NA,TGCGCCAGCAGCTTGGAGCAGGGAAAAGCTTTCTTT,CASSLEQGKAFF
TRBV27,TRBJ2-7,NA,TGTGCCAGCAGTTCCGCCCGCTACGAGCAGTACTTC,CASSSARYEQYF
TRBV27,TRBJ2-2,NA,TGTGCCAGCAGTCCCTGGGCGGGGGCGCGGGCCGGGGAGCTGTTTTTT,CASSPWAGARAGELFF
TRBV10-3,TRBJ2-6,NA,TGTGCCATCAGTGAACCCTGGTTTAGCGGATCTGTCTCTGGGGCCAACGTCCTGACTTTC,CAISEPWFSGSVSGANVLTF
TRBV19,TRBJ2-3,TRBD2,TGTGCCACCCGCGGGGGGGGAGGCACAGATACGCAGTATTTT,CATRGGGGTDTQYF
TRBV6-1,TRBJ2-7,NA,TGTGCCAGCAGGAGGACTGCTAGCTCCTACGAGCAGTACTTC,CASRRTASSYEQYF
TRBV5-1,TRBJ2-2,TRBD1,TGCGCCAGCAGCAAAGGGACAGGGGGGACCGGGGAGCTGTTTTTT,CASSKGTGGTGELFF
TRBV13,TRBJ2-2,NA,TGTGCCAGCAGCTTAGCGTCTCTAGTCGACGGGGAGCTGTTTTTT,CASSLASLVDGELFF
TRBV13,TRBJ2-2,NA,TGTGCCAGCAGCTTAGGGCGCGGGACGAACACCGGGGAGCTGTTTTTT,CASSLGRGTNTGELFF
TRBV27,TRBJ1-5,NA,TGTGCCAGCAGTTTGTGGGGGAGGAGCAATCAGCCCCAGCATTTT,CASSLWGRSNQPQHF
TRBV4-1,TRBJ1-1,NA,TGCGCCAGCAGCCAAGTCGACCGGGGGACTGAAGCTTTCTTT,CASSQVDRGTEAFF
TRBV9,TRBJ2-2,TRBD2,TGTGCCAGCAGGAAAGCTAGCGGCCCTACCGGGGAGCTGTTTTTT,CASRKASGPTGELFF
TRBV6-1,TRBJ2-3,TRBD1,TGTGCCAGCAGGGGACAGGGGAGAGATACGCAGTATTTT,CASRGQGRDTQYF
TRBV9,TRBJ2-1,TRBD2,TGTGCCAGCAGCCCCGGGACTAGCGGTTGGGTGGATGAGCAGTTCTTC,CASSPGTSGWVDEQFF
TRBV5-1,TRBJ2-5,TRBD2,TGCGCCAGCAGACCCCGACTAGCGGGAGATGGGGCCCAAGAGACCCAGTACTTC,CASRPRLAGDGAQETQYF
TRBV7-2,TRBJ2-7,NA,TGTGCCAGCAGCTCCACCGGGACGGACTACTACGAGCAGTACTTC,CASSSTGTDYYEQYF
TRBV7-9,TRBJ2-7,NA,TGTGCCAGCAGCTTACAGGTCTCCTACGAGCAGTACTTC,CASSLQVSYEQYF
TRBV28,TRBJ2-1,TRBD1,TGTGCCATTGCTCGGGACAGCAACCTCGGTGAGCAGTTCTTC,CAIARDSNLGEQFF
TRBV6-1,TRBJ1-2,TRBD1,TGTGCCAGCAACCATGACAGGGAAGGTGGCTACACCTTC,CASNHDREGGYTF
TRBV5-1,TRBJ2-4,NA,TGCGCCAGCAGTCCTTCTTCAGGGCTCGGAAACATTCAGTACTTC,CASSPSSGLGNIQYF
TRBV7-2,TRBJ2-2,TRBD2,TGTGCCAGCAGCCCTTGGGCTAGCGGGACCACCGGGGAGCTGTTTTTT,CASSPWASGTTGELFF
TRBV28,TRBJ1-4,NA,TGTGCCACTTTACGGGACATTCTGTTTTTT,CATLRDILFF
TRBV6-4,TRBJ1-5,TRBD1,TGTGCCAGCAGTCTCTCAGGGGGAAATCAGCCCCAGCATTTT,CASSLSGGNQPQHF
TRBV4-2,TRBJ1-2,NA,TGTGCCAGCAGCCAAGAAAGGGGCCTCACACTAAACTATGGCTACACCTTC,CASSQERGLTLNYGYTF
TRBV5-1,TRBJ2-3,NA,TGCGCCAGCAGCTTGGTCGGGAGCACAGATACGCAGTATTTT,CASSLVGSTDTQYF
TRBV11-2,TRBJ2-1,NA,TGTGCCAGCAGCTTCAACAGCGGCTCCAATGAGCAGTTCTTC,CASSFNSGSNEQFF
TRBV5-4,TRBJ1-6,NA,TGTGCCAGCAGCTTGGCCGGGAATTCACCCCTCCACTTT,CASSLAGNSPLHF
TRBV7-9,TRBJ1-1,TRBD1,TGTGCCAGCAGCTCGACCGGGACAGTGAACACTGAAGCTTTCTTT,CASSSTGTVNTEAFF